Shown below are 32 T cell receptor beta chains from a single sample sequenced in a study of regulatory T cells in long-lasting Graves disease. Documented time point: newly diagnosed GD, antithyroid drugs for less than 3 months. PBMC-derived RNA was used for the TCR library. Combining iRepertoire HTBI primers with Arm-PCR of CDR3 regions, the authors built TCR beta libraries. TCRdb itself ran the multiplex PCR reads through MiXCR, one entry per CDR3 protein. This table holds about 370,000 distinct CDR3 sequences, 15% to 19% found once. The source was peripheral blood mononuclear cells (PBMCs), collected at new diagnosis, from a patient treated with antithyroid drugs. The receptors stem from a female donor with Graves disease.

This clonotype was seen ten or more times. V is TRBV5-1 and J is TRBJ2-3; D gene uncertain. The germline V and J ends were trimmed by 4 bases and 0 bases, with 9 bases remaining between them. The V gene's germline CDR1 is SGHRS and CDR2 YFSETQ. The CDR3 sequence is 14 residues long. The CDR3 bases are TGCGCCAGCAGCCCGGACCATAGCACAGATACGCAGTATTTT. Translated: CASSPDHSTDTQYF.

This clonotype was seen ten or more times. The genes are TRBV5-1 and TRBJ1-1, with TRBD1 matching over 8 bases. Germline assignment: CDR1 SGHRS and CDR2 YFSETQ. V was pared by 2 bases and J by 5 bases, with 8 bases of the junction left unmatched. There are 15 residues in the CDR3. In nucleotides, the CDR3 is TGCGCCAGCAGCTTCCTACAGGGGGGAGGAACTGAAGCTTTCTTT. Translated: CASSFLQGGGTEAFF.

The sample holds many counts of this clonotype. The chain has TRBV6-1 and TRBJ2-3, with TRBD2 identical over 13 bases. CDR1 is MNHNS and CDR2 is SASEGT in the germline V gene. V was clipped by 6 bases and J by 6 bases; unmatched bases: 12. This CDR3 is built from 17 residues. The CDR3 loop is CASSVFSRTSGSDTQYF. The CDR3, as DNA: TGTGCCAGCAGCGTTTTCTCGAGGACTAGCGGGAGTGATACGCAGTATTTT.

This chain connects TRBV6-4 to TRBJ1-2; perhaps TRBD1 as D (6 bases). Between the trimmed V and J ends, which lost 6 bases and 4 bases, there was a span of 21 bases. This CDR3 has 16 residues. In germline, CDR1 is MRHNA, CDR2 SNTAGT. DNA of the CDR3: TGTGCCAGCAGAAGATCGACAGGCCCGACGTCCTATGGCTACACCTTC. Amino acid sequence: CASRRSTGPTSYGYTF.

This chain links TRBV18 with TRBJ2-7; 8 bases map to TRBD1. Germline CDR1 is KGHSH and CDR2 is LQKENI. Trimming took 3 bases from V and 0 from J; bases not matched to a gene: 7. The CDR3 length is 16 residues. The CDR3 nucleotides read TGTGCCAGCTCACCGGGGCGGGACAGGATCTCCTACGAGCAGTACTTC. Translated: CASSPGRDRISYEQYF.

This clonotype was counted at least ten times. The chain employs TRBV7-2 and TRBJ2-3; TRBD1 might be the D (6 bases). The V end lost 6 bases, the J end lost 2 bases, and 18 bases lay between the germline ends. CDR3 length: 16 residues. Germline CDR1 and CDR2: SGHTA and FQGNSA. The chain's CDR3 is CASRARQDYFTDTQYF. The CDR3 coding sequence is TGTGCCAGCAGAGCAAGACAGGATTACTTCACAGATACGCAGTATTTT.

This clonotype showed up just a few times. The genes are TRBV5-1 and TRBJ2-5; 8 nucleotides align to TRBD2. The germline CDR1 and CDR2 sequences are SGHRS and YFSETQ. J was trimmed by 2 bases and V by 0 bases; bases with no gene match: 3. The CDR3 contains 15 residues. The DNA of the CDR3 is TGCGCCAGCAGCTTGGCCGCTAGCGGGCAAGAGACCCAGTACTTC. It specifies CASSLAASGQETQYF.

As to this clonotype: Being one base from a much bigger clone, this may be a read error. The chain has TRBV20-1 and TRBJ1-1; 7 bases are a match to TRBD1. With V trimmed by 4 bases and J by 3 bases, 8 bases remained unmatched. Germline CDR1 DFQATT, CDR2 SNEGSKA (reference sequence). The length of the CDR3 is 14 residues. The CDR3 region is CSAKRLQGYTEAFF. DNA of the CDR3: TGCAGTGCTAAGCGGTTACAGGGGTACACTGAAGCTTTCTTT.

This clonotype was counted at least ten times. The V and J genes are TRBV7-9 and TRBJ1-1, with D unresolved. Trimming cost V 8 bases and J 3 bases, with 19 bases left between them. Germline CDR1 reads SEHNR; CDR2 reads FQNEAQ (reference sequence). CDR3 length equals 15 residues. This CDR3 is CASGLLTRGDTEAFF. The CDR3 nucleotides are TGTGCCAGCGGCCTATTGACCCGGGGTGACACTGAAGCTTTCTTT.

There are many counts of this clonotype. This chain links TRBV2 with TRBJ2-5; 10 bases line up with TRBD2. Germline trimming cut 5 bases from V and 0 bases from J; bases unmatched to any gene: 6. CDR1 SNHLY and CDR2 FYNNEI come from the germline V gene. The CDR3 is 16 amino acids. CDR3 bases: TGTGCCAGCAGTTCTAGCGGGGGACCGTACCAAGAGACCCAGTACTTC. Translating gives CASSSSGGPYQETQYF. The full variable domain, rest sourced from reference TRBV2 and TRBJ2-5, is EPEVTQTPSHQVTQMGQEVILRCVPISNHLYFYWYRQILGQKVEFLVSFYNNEISEKSEIFDDQFSVERPDGSNFTLKIRSTKLEDSAMYFCASSSSGGPYQETQYFGPGTRLLVL.

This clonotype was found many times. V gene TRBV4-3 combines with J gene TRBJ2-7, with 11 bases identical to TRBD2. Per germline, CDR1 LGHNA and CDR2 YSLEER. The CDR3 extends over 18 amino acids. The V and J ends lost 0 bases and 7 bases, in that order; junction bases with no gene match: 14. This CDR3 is CASSQDPTSSGRLLEQYF. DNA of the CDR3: TGCGCCAGCAGCCAAGACCCAACTTCTAGCGGGAGGCTTTTAGAGCAGTACTTC.

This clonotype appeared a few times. The CDR3 nucleotides read TGTGCCAGCAGCTTAGTTTCGATTCGGGGGCTCCCTTATGGCTACACCTTC. It codes for CASSLVSIRGLPYGYTF. The rearrangement joins TRBV7-9 to TRBJ1-2; D is possibly TRBD1 (6 bases). The V and J ends lost 1 base and 5 bases respectively, with 20 bases between them. The V gene's germline CDR1 is SEHNR and CDR2 FQNEAQ (reference sequence). This CDR3 is 17 amino acids long. The full variable domain, in which reference TRBV7-9 and TRBJ1-2 provide the parts outside the CDR3, is DTGVSQNPRHKITKRGQNVTFRCDPISEHNRLYWYRQTLGQGPEFLTYFQNEAQLEKSRLLSDRFSAERPKGSFSTLEIQRTEQGDSAMYLCASSLVSIRGLPYGYTFGSGTRLTVV.

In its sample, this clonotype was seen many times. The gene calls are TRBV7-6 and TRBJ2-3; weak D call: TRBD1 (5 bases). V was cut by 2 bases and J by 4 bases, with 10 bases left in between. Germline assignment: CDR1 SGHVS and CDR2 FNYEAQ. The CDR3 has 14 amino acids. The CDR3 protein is CASSLRREADTQYF. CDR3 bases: TGTGCCAGCAGCTTACGCAGGGAAGCAGATACGCAGTATTTT. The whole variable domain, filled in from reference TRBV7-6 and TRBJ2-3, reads GAGVSQSPRYKVTKRGQDVALRCDPISGHVSLYWYRQALGQGPEFLTYFNYEAQQDKSGLPNDRFSAERPEGSISTLTIQRTEQRDSAMYRCASSLRREADTQYFGPGTRLTVL.

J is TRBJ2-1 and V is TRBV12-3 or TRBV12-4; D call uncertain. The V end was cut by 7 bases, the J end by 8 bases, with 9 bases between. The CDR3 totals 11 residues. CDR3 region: CASKKHDEQFF. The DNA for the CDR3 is TGTGCCAGCAAGAAACACGATGAGCAGTTCTTC.

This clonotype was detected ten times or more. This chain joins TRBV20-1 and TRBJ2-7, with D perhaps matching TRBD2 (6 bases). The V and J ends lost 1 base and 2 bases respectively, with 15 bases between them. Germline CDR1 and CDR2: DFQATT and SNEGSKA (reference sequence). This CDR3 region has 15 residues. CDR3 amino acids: CSARAYGLSTYEQYF. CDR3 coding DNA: TGCAGTGCTAGAGCTTACGGACTATCTACCTACGAGCAGTACTTC.

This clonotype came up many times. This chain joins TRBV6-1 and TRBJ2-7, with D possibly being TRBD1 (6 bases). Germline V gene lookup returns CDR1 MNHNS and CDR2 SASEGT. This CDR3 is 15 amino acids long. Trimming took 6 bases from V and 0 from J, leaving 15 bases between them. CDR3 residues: CASSPTTGSSYEQYF. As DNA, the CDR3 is TGTGCCAGCAGCCCGACCACAGGGAGCTCCTACGAGCAGTACTTC.

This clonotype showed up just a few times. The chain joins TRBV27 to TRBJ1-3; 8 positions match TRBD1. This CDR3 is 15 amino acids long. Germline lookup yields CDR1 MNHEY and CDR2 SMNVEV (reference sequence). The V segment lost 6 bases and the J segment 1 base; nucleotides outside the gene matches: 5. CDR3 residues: CASSPGQGSGNTIYF. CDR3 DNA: TGTGCCAGCAGCCCCGGACAGGGATCTGGAAACACCATATATTTT.

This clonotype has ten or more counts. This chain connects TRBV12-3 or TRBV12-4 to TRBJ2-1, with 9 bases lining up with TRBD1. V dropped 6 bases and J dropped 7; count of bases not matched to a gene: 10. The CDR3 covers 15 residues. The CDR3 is CASSEAGTGSNEQFF. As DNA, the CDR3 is TGTGCCAGCAGCGAAGCCGGGACAGGGTCTAATGAGCAGTTCTTC.

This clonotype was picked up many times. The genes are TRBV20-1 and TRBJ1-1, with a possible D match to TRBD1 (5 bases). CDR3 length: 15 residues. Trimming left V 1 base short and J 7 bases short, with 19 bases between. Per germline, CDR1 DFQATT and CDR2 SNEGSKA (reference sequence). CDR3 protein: CSARGGGFVRGEAFF. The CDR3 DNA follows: TGCAGTGCTAGAGGCGGGGGGTTCGTGAGGGGTGAAGCTTTCTTT.

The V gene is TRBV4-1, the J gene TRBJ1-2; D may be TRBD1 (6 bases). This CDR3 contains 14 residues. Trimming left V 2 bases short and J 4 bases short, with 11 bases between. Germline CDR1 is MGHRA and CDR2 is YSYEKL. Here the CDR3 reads CASSQPGQIYGYTF. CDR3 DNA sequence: TGCGCCAGCAGCCAACCTGGACAGATCTATGGCTACACCTTC.

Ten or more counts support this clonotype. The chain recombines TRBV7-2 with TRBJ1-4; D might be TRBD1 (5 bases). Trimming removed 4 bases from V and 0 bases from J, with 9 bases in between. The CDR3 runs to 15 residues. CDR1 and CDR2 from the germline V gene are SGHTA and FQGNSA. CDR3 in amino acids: CASSSYRSTNEKLFF. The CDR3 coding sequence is TGTGCCAGCAGCTCGTACAGGTCAACTAATGAAAAACTGTTTTTT.

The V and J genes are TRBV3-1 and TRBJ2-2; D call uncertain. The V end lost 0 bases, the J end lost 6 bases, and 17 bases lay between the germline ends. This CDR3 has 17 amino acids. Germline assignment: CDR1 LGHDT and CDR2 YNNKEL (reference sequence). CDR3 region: CASSQDFLDLGAGELFF. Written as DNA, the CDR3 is TGTGCCAGCAGCCAAGATTTCCTAGACCTGGGTGCCGGGGAGCTGTTTTTT.

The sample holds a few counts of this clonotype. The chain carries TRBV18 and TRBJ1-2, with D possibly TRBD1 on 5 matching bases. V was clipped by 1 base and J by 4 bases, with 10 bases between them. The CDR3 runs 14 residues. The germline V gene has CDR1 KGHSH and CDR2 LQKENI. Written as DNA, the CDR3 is TGTGCCAGCTCACCACAGGGGACCTTCTATGGCTACACCTTC. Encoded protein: CASSPQGTFYGYTF.

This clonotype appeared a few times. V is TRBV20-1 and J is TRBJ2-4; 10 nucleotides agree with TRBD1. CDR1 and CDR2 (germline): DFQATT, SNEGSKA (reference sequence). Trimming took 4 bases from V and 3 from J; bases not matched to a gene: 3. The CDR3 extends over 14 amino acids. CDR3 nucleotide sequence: TGCAGTGCTAAAGACAGGGGGCTCAAAAACATTCAGTACTTC. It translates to CSAKDRGLKNIQYF.

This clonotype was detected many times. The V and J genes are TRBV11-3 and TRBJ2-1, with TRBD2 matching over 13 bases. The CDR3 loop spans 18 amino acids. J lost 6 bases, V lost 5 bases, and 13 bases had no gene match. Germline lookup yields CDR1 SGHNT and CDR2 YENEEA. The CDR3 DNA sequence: TGTGCCAGCAGCCCCGCCGGACTAGCGGGAGATTTATTCAATGAGCAGTTCTTC. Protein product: CASSPAGLAGDLFNEQFF.

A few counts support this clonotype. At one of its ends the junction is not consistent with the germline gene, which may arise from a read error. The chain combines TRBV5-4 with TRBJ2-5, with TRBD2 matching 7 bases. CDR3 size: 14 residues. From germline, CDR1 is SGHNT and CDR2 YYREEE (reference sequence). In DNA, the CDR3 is TGTGCCAGCACCTTGGGACTACAGCAAGAGACCCAGTACTTC. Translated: CASTLGLQQETQYF.

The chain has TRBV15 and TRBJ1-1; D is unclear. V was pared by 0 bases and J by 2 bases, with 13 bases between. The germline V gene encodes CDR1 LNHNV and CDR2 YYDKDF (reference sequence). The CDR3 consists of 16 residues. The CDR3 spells CATSRDGRGDNTEAFF. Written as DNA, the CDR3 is TGTGCCACCAGCAGAGATGGTAGAGGAGATAACACTGAAGCTTTCTTT.

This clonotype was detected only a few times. CDR3 DNA: TGTGCCAGCAGTTACCCCGGGACTAGCGGGAGGTACAATGAGCAGTTCTTC. The encoded protein is CASSYPGTSGRYNEQFF. The chain has TRBV6-2 or TRBV6-3 and TRBJ2-1, with 15 bases aligning to TRBD2. V was clipped by 2 bases and J by 4 bases; unmatched bases: 3. Per the germline V gene, CDR1 is MNHEY and CDR2 is SVGEGT. The CDR3 runs 17 residues.

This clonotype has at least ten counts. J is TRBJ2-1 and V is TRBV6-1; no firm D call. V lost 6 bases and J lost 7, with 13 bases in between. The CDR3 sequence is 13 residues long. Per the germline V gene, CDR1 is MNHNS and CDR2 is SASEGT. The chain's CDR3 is CASSRTIGNEQFF. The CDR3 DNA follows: TGTGCCAGCAGCCGAACGATTGGGAATGAGCAGTTCTTC.

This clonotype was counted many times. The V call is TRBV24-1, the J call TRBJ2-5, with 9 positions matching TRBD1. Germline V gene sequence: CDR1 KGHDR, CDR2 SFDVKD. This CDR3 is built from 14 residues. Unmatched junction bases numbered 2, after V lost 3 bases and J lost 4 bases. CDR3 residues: CATSDTDRGETQYF. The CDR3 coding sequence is TGTGCCACCAGTGATACGGACAGGGGAGAGACCCAGTACTTC.

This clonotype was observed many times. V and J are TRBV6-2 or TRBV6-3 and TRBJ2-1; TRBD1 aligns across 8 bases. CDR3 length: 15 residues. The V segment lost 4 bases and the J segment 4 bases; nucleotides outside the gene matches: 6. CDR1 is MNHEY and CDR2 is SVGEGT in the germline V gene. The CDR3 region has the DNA TGTGCCAGCAGTTGGACAGGGACCCGTTACAATGAGCAGTTCTTC. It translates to CASSWTGTRYNEQFF.

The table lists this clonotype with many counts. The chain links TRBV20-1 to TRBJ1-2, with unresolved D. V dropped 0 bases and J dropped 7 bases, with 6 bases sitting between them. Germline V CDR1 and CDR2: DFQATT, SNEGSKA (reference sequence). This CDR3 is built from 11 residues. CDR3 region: CSARDSRGYTF. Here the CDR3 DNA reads TGCAGTGCTAGAGATTCCCGTGGCTACACCTTC.